Following are 7 T cell receptor beta chains from one sample sequenced in a study of blood T cells in healthy people across ages. It was with a sample-barcoded 5' primer and a J-beta primer mix that a second PCR of roughly 7 to 12 cycles was run. One entry per CDR3 protein, called by TCRdb with MiXCR from the 5' RACE reads. Here the sample spans roughly 800,000 distinct CDR3 sequences, over 45% being singletons. Material: blood. These receptors all stem from a man aged 25-45 years in good health.

This chain connects TRBV7-9 to TRBJ2-1; D is unclear. CDR1 and CDR2 (germline): SEHNR, FQNEAQ (reference sequence). V lost 3 bases and J lost 0, with 6 bases in between. This CDR3 spans 14 amino acids. The CDR3 DNA reads as TGTGCCAGCAGCTTGGTGAGCTCCTACAATGAGCAGTTCTTC. Protein: CASSLVSSYNEQFF.

The J gene is TRBJ2-1, the V gene TRBV28; 7 bases are shared with TRBD2. The CDR3 is 13 residues long. In germline, CDR1 is MDHEN, CDR2 SYDVKM. V trimming: 7 bases; J trimming: 6 bases; junction bases outside the gene matches: 6. CDR3: CASKGGSTNEQFF. The CDR3 region has the DNA TGTGCCAGCAAGGGAGGGAGTACCAATGAGCAGTTCTTC.

The table lists this clonotype with a count of one. The chain combines TRBV12-3 or TRBV12-4 with TRBJ2-7; 14 nucleotides match TRBD2. The CDR3 contains 15 residues. V was clipped by 5 bases and J by 5 bases; unmatched bases: 5. The CDR3 region is CASSPRGLAGDEQYF. The CDR3 DNA sequence: TGTGCCAGCAGTCCACGGGGACTAGCGGGAGACGAGCAGTACTTC.

The rearrangement joins TRBV18 to TRBJ2-3; D perhaps matches TRBD1 (5 bases). Germline V gene lookup returns CDR1 KGHSH and CDR2 LQKENI. This CDR3 comprises 14 residues. The germline V and J ends were trimmed by 2 bases and 6 bases, with 12 bases remaining between them. CDR3 loop: CASSPGAPGDTQYF. CDR3 in DNA: TGTGCCAGCTCACCAGGGGCCCCCGGGGATACGCAGTATTTT.

The J gene is TRBJ1-2, the V gene TRBV9; D is perhaps TRBD1 (5 bases). The CDR3 has 15 residues. V lost 3 bases and J lost 6, with 18 bases in between. Germline CDR1 SGDLS, CDR2 YYNGEE. In DNA, the CDR3 is TGTGCCAGCAGCGCCAATTGCGTTGGGGGAGATGGCTACACCTTC. It translates to CASSANCVGGDGYTF.

This CDR3 is CASSFTWSREQYF. In DNA, the CDR3 is TGTGCCAGCAGCTTCACGTGGAGCCGCGAGCAGTACTTC. The chain joins TRBV7-2 to TRBJ2-5; no clear D. Matching the DNA end better, TRBJ2-7 makes the J call doubtful. Germline V lookup: CDR1 SGHTA, CDR2 FQGNSA. The CDR3 is 13 amino acids.

The V and J genes are TRBV28 and TRBJ1-2, with 7 positions matching TRBD1. The CDR3 contains 13 residues. J was trimmed by 1 base and V by 6 bases; bases with no gene match: 2. The V gene's germline CDR1 is MDHEN and CDR2 SYDVKM. For the CDR3, the DNA is TGTGCCAGCAGGACAGGGATTAACTATGGCTACACCTTC. Translated: CASRTGINYGYTF.